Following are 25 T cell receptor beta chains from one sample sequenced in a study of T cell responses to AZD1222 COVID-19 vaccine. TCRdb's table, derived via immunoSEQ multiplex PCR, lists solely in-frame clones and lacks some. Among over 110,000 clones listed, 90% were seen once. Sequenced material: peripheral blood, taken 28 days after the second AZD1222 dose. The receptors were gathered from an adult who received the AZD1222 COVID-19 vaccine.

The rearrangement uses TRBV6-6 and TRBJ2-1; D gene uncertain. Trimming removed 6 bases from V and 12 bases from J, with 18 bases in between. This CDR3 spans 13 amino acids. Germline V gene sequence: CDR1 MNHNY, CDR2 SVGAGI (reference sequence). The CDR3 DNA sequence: TGTGCCAGCAGCATCCAAATGGCGGATCGGCAGTTCTTC. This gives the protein CASSIQMADRQFF.

The CDR3 DNA reads TGTGCCAGCAGCTTTGGTAGCAGCGGGGAGCTGTTTTTT. Translating it yields CASSFGSSGELFF. The chain uses TRBV7-3 and TRBJ2-2; D is unresolved. CDR1 is SGHTA, CDR2 FQGTGA, per germline. This CDR3 is built from 13 residues. V lost 3 bases and J 7 bases, leaving 9 bases between the germline ends. Variable domain in full (rest from reference TRBV7-3 and TRBJ2-2): GAGVSQTPSNKVTEKGKYVELRCDPISGHTALYWYRQSLGQGPEFLIYFQGTGAADDSGLPNDRFFAVRPEGSVSTLKIQRTERGDSAVYLCASSFGSSGELFFGEGSRLTVL.

CDR3 amino acids: CASSLVPGRSGNQPQHF. DNA of the CDR3: TGTGCCAGCAGCTTAGTGCCGGGCAGGAGTGGCAATCAGCCCCAGCATTTT. The chain joins TRBV7-2 to TRBJ1-5; D is unclear. V lost 1 base to trimming and J lost 2 bases, with 15 bases between them. This CDR3 comprises 17 residues. CDR1 and CDR2 (germline): SGHTA, FQGNSA.

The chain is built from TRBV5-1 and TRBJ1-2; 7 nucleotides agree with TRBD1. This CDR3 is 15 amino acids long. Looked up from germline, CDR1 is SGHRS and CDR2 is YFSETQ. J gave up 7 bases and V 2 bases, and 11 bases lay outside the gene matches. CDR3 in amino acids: CASSLRDSRQGGYTF. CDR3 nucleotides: TGCGCCAGCAGCTTAAGGGACAGCCGCCAGGGTGGCTACACCTTC.

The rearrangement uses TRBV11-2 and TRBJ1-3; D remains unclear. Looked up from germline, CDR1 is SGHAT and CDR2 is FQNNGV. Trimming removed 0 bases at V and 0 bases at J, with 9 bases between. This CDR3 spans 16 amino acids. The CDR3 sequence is CASSLEGFSSGNTIYF. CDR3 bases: TGTGCCAGCAGCTTAGAGGGTTTCTCCTCTGGAAACACCATATATTTT.

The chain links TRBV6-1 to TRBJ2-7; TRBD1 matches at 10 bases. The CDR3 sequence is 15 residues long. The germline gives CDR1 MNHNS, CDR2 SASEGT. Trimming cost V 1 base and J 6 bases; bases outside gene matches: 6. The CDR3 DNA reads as TGTGCCAGCAGTGAAGTATTAGGGACAGGGGCCGAGCAGTACTTC. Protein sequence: CASSEVLGTGAEQYF.

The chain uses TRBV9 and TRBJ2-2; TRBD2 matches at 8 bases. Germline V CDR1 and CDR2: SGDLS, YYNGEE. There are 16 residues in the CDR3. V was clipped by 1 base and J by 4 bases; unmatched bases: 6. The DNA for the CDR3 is TGTGCCAGCAGCGTAACCGGGAGGGACGGCACCGGGGAGCTGTTTTTT. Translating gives CASSVTGRDGTGELFF.

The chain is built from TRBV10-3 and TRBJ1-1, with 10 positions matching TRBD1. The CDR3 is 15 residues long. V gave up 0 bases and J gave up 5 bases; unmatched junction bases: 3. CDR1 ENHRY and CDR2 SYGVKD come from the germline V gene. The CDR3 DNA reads TGTGCCATCAGTGAGTCGGGGACAGGGGCTACTGAAGCTTTCTTT. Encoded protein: CAISESGTGATEAFF.

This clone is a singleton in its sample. CDR3 nucleotide sequence: TGTGCCAGCAGCTTAGGAGGGACAGGGGAGGGCTCTGGCTACACCTTC. Its translation is CASSLGGTGEGSGYTF. The genes are TRBV7-3 and TRBJ1-2; 10 bases fit TRBD1. V shed 2 bases and J 7 bases; nucleotides not matched to a gene: 10. CDR1 is SGHTA and CDR2 is FQGTGA in the germline V gene. This CDR3 is built from 16 residues. Filled out from reference TRBV7-3 and TRBJ1-2, the complete variable domain reads GAGVSQTPSNKVTEKGKYVELRCDPISGHTALYWYRQSLGQGPEFLIYFQGTGAADDSGLPNDRFFAVRPEGSVSTLKIQRTERGDSAVYLCASSLGGTGEGSGYTFGSGTRLTVV.

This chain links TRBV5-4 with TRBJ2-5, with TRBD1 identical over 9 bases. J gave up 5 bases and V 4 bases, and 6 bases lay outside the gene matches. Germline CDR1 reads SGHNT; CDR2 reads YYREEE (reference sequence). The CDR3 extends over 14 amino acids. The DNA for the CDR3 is TGTGCCAGCAGCCGTACAGGGGGCCGGGAGACCCAGTACTTC. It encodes CASSRTGGRETQYF. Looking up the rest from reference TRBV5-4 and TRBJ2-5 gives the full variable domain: ETGVTQSPTHLIKTRGQQVTLRCSSQSGHNTVSWYQQALGQGPQFIFQYYREEENGRGNFPPRFSGLQFPNYSSELNVNALELDDSALYLCASSRTGGRETQYFGPGTRLLVL.

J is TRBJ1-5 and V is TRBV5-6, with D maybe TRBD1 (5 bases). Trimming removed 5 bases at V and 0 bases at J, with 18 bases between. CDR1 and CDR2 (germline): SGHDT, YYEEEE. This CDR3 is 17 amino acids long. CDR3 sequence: CASSERGGSYSNQPQHF. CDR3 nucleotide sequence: TGTGCCAGCAGTGAAAGGGGTGGAAGCTATAGCAATCAGCCCCAGCATTTT.

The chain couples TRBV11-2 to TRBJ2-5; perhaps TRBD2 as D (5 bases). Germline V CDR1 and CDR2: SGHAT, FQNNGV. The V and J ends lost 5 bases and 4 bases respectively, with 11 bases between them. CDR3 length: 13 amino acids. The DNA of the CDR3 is TGTGCCAGCAGCGAACCCCGGGGAGAGACCCAGTACTTC. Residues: CASSEPRGETQYF.

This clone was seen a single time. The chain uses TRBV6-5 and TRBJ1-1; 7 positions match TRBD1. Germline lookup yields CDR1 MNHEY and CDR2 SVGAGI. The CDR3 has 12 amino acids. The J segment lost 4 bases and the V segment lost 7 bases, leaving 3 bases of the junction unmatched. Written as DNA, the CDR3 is TGTGCCAGCACTTCAGGGGGCACTGAAGCTTTCTTT. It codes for CASTSGGTEAFF.

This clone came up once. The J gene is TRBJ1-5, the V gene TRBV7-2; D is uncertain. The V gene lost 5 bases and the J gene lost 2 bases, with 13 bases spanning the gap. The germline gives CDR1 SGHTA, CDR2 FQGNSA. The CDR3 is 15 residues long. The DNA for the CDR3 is TGTGCCAGCAGCCCCCAGAGCGGTGGCAATCAGCCCCAGCATTTT. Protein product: CASSPQSGGNQPQHF. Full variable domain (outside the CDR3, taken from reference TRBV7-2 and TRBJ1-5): GAGVSQSPSNKVTEKGKDVELRCDPISGHTALYWYRQSLGQGLEFLIYFQGNSAPDKSGLPSDRFSAERTGGSVSTLTIQRTQQEDSAVYLCASSPQSGGNQPQHFGDGTRLSIL.

The CDR3 DNA follows: TGCAGCGTGGAGGGACAGGGGTCTTGGGAGCAGTACTTC. It is translated as CSVEGQGSWEQYF. The V gene is TRBV29-1, the J gene TRBJ2-7, with 10 bases identical to TRBD1. The V and J ends lost 6 bases and 7 bases, in that order; junction bases with no gene match: 9. The V gene's germline CDR1 is SQVTM and CDR2 ANQGSEA. This CDR3 region has 13 residues.

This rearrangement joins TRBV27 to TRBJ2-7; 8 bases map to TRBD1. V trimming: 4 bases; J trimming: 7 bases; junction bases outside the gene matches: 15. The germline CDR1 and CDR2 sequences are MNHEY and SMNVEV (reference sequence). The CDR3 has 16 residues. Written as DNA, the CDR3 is TGTGCCAGCAGTTCCTATGACAGGGGACGGGTGGGGGAGCAGTACTTC. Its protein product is CASSSYDRGRVGEQYF.

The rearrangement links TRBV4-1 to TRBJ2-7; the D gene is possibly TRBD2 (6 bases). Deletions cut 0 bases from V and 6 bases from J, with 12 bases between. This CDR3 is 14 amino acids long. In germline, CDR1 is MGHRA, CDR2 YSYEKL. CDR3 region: CASSQDLTSGEQYF. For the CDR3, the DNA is TGCGCCAGCAGCCAAGATCTGACTAGTGGCGAGCAGTACTTC.

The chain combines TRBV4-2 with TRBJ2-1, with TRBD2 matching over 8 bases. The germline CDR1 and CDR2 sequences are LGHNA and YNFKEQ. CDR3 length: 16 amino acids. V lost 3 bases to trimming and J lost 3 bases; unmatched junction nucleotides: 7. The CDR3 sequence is CASSQAGGVSYNEQFF. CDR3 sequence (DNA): TGTGCCAGCAGCCAGGCGGGGGGAGTGAGCTACAATGAGCAGTTCTTC.

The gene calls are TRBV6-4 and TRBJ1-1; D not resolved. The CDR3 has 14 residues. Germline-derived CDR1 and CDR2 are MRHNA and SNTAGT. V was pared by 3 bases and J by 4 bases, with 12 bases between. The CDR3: CASSEHASGTEAFF. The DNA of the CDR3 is TGTGCCAGCAGTGAACATGCGTCGGGCACTGAAGCTTTCTTT.

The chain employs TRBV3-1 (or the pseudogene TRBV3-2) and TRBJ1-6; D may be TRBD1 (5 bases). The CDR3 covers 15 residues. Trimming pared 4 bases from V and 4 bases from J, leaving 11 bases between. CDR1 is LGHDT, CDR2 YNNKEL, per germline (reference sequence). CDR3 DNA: TGTGCCAGCAGCCCTACTTGGGGGTATAATTCACCCCTCCACTTT. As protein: CASSPTWGYNSPLHF.

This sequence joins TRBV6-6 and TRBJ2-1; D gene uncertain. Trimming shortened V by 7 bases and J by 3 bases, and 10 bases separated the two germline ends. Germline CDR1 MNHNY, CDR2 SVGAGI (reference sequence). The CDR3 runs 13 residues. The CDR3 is CASTPRLYNEQFF. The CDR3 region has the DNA TGTGCCAGCACCCCCAGGCTCTACAATGAGCAGTTCTTC.

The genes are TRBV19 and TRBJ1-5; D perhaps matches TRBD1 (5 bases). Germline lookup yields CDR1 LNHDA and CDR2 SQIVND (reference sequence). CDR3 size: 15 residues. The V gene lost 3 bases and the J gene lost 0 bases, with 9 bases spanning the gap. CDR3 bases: TGTGCCAGTAGTATCCCACAGGATAGCAATCAGCCCCAGCATTTT. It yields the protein CASSIPQDSNQPQHF.

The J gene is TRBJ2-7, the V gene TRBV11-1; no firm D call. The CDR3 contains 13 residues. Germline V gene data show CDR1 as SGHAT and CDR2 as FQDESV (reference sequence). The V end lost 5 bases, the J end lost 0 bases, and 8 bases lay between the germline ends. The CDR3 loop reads CASSAQTSYEQYF. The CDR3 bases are TGTGCCAGCAGCGCACAGACCTCCTACGAGCAGTACTTC. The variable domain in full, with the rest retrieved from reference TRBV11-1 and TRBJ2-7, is EAEVAQSPRYKITEKSQAVAFWCDPISGHATLYWYRQILGQGPELLVQFQDESVVDDSQLPKDRFSAERLKGVDSTLKIQPAELGDSAMYLCASSAQTSYEQYFGPGTRLTVT.

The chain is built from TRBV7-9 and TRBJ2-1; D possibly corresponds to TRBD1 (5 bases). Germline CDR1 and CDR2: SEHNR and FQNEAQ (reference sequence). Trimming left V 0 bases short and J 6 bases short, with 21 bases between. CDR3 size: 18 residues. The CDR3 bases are TGTGCCAGCAGCTTAGCGCGGACCCCACAGGCGAGACTCAATGAGCAGTTCTTC. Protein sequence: CASSLARTPQARLNEQFF. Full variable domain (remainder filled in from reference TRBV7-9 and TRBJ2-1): DTGVSQNPRHKITKRGQNVTFRCDPISEHNRLYWYRQTLGQGPEFLTYFQNEAQLEKSRLLSDRFSAERPKGSFSTLEIQRTEQGDSAMYLCASSLARTPQARLNEQFFGPGTRLTVL.

CDR3 amino acids: CASLGGMNTEAFF. The CDR3 nucleotides read TGTGCCAGTCTCGGGGGGATGAACACTGAAGCTTTCTTT. This chain links TRBV19 with TRBJ1-1, with D possibly being TRBD1 (5 bases). Trimming stripped 8 bases from V and 0 bases from J, with 10 bases between. The CDR3 has 13 residues. From germline, CDR1 is LNHDA and CDR2 SQIVND (reference sequence).